This TCR beta chain was sequenced during a study of CD8 T cells in Susac syndrome (dated by TCRdb to the late 2010s). Broadly, across the study: Whether CD8+ T cell activation and differentiation in Susac syndrome was antigen driven was tested using repertoire sequencing.

RNA was extracted using the RNeasy kit, and about 0.45 to 1 ug of the RNA was reverse transcribed with random hexamers. The immunoSEQ multiplex PCR assay, covering 54 Vbeta and 13 Jbeta segments, was used to amplify TCR beta CDR3 regions. Bias from PCR amplification was corrected by using a synthetic template baseline for primer optimization and for computational correction. On the authors' methods: Reads were annotated to V, D and J genes per IMGT and analyzed with immunoSEQ Analyzer, keeping only productive sequences. Clonality was calculated as one minus the Shannon entropy normalized by log2 of the number of productive unique sequences. For each patient and control, public and private clones were evaluated within the 100 most prevalent clones. A clone was defined as Susac-specific if it was absent from the healthy and MS cohorts, from roughly 1,000 published viral clones and from other ImmuneACCESS disease sequences. Using fastp at Q25 and MiXCR, TCRdb reprocessed the public reads and kept productive beta chains. Every distinct CDR3 protein forms one entry, paired with its most common genes and DNA. These V and J calls are TCRdb output, not the study's own analysis. Counted in this sample were roughly 150,000 distinct CDR3 sequences; 90% to 95% of them appeared once. Around 0.13% of the sample is taken by the ten largest.

With regard to this clonotype: Its antigen has not been determined. No base-level quality is on record; no much larger clone is a single base apart.

Study-level results and caveats: The TCR sequencing and HLA analysis was acknowledged to have included a relatively small number of individuals.

Peripheral blood CD8+ and CD4+ T cells from healthy donors, Susac syndrome patients and multiple sclerosis patients were profiled by high-throughput TCR beta sequencing. The healthy donors served as controls matched for age and sex. Bulk CD8+ and CD4+ T cells were purified by magnetic negative isolation, while CD8+ TEMRA cells were enriched using FACS. Blood was drawn into EDTA tubes, processed within 24 hours, and PBMCs were isolated by density gradient centrifugation. PBMCs intended for TCR sequencing were cryopreserved in liquid nitrogen and were subsequently thawed in a 37 degrees C water bath. A purity of at least 90% was achieved for sorted or isolated CD4+, CD8+ and CD8+ TEMRA cells. As encoded in the germline V gene, CDR1 is SGDLS while CDR2 is YYNGEE. Germline trimming amounts to 2 bases on V and 6 bases on J, with 8 as the count of junction bases outside the gene matches. The CDR3 numbers 16 residues from cysteine through phenylalanine. Only the CDR3 portion is preserved as DNA: 48 bases, with reading frame beginning at the first base.

The TCR comes from a human donor in good health. Sequenced material: CD4+ T cells from PBMCs. The chain employs TRBV9 and TRBJ1-6; TRBD1 lines up with 7 middle nucleotides. The base sequence is TGTGCCAGCAGCGTCCGAGACAGGGTAGTTAATTCACCCCTCCACTTT. This sequence encodes CASSVRDRVVNSPLHF.